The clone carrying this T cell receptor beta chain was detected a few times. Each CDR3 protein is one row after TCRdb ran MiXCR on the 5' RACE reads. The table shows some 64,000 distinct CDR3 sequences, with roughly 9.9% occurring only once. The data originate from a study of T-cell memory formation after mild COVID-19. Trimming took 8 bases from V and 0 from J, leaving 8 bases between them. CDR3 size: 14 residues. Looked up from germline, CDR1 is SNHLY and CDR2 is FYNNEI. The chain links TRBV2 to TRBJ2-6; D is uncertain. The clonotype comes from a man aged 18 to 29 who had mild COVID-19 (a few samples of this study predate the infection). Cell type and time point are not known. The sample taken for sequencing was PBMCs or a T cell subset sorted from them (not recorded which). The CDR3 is CASLGRSGANVLTF. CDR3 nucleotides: TGTGCCAGCTTAGGTCGCTCTGGGGCCAACGTCCTGACTTTC.